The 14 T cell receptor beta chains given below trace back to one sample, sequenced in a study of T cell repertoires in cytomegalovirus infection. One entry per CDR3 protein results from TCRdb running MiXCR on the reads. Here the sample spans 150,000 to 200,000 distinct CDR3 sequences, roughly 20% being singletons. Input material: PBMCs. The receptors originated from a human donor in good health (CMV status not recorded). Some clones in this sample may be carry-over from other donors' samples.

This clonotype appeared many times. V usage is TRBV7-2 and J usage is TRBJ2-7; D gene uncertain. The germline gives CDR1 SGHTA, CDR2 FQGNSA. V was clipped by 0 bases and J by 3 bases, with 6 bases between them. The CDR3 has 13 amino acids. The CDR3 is CASSLARDYEQYF. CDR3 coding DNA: TGTGCCAGCAGCTTAGCCAGAGACTACGAGCAGTACTTC.

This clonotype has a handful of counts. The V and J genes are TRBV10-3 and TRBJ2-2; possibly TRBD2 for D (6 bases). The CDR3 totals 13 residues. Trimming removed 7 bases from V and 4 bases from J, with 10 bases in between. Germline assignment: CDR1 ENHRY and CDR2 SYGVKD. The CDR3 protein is CAIKRGSTGELFF. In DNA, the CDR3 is TGTGCCATCAAACGGGGGAGCACCGGGGAGCTGTTTTTT.

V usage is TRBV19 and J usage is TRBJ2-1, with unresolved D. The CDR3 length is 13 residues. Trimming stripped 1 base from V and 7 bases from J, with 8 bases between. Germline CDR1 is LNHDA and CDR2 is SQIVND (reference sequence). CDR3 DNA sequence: TGTGCCAGTAGTATAGGCCACAATAATGAGCAGTTCTTC. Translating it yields CASSIGHNNEQFF.

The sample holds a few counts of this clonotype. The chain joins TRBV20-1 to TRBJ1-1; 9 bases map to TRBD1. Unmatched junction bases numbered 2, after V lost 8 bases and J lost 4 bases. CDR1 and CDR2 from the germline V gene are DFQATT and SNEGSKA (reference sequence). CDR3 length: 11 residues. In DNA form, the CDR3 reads TGCAGTACAGGGGGCTCCACTGAAGCTTTCTTT. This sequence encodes CSTGGSTEAFF.

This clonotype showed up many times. The DNA for the CDR3 is TGTGCCAGCAGTTGGGCAGGGACGGAGCGATTCACCGGGGAGCTGTTTTTT. Translated: CASSWAGTERFTGELFF. The chain has TRBV6-2 or TRBV6-3 and TRBJ2-2; the D call may be TRBD1 or TRBD2 (5 bases each). Germline V gene sequence: CDR1 MNHEY, CDR2 SVGEGT. V was cut by 4 bases and J by 4 bases, with 19 bases left in between. The CDR3 consists of 17 residues.

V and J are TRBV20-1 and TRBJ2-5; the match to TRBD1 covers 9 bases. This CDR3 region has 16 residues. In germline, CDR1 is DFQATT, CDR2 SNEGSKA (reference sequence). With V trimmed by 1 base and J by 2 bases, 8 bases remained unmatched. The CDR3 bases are TGCAGTGCTAGAGCCCCCCTGGGACAGGGACAAGAGACCCAGTACTTC. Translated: CSARAPLGQGQETQYF.

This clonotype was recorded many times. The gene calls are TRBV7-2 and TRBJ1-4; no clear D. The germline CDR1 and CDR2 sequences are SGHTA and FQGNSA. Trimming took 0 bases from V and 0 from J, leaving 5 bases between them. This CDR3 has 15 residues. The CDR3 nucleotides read TGTGCCAGCAGCTTAGCGGGCGCAACTAATGAAAAACTGTTTTTT. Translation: CASSLAGATNEKLFF.

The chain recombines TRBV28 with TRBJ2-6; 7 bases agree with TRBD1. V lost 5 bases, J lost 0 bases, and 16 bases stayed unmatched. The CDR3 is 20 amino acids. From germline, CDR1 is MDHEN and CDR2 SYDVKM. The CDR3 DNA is TGTGCCAGCAGTCCCGGGTTGGGTGGGACAGTACCCTCTGGGGCCAACGTCCTGACTTTC. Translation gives CASSPGLGGTVPSGANVLTF.

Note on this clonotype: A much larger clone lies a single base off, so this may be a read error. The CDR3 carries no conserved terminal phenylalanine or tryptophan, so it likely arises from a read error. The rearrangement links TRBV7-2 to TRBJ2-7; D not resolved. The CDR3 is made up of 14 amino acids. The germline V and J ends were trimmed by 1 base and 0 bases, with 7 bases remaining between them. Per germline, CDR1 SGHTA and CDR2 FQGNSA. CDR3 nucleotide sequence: TGTGCCAGCAGCTTAGGGCGGCTCTCCTACGAGCAGTACTTG. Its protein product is CASSLGRLSYEQYL.

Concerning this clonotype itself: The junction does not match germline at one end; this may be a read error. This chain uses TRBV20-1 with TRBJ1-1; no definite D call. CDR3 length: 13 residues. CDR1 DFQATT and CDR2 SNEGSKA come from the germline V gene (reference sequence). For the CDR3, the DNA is TGCAGTGCTTACTCCGGCCAGAACACTGAAGTTTTCTTT. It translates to CSAYSGQNTEVFF.

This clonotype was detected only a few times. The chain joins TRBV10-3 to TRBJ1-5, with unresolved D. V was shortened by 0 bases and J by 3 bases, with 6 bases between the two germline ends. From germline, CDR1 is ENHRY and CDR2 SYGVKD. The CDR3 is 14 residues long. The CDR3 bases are TGTGCCATCAGTGAGTCCAAGGACAATCAGCCCCAGCATTTT. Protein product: CAISESKDNQPQHF.

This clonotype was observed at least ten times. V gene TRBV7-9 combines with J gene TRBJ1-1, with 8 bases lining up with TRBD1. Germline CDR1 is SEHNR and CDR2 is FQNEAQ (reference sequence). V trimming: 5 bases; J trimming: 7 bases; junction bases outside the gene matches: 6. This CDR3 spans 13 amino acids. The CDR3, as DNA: TGTGCCAGCAGCCTTGGACAGGGAGGTGAAGCTTTCTTT. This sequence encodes CASSLGQGGEAFF.

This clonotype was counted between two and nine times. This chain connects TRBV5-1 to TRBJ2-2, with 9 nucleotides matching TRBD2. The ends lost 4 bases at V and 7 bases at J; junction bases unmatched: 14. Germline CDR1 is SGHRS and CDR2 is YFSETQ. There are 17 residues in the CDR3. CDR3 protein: CASSPGTSYRKGGELFF. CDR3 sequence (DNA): TGCGCCAGCAGCCCTGGGACTAGCTATCGAAAGGGCGGGGAGCTGTTTTTT.

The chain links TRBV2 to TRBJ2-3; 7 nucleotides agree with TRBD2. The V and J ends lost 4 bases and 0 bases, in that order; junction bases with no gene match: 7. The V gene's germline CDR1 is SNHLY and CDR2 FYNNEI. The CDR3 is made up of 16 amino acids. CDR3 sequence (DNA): TGTGCCAGCAGTGGAACCGGGACTACGAGCACAGATACGCAGTATTTT. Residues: CASSGTGTTSTDTQYF.